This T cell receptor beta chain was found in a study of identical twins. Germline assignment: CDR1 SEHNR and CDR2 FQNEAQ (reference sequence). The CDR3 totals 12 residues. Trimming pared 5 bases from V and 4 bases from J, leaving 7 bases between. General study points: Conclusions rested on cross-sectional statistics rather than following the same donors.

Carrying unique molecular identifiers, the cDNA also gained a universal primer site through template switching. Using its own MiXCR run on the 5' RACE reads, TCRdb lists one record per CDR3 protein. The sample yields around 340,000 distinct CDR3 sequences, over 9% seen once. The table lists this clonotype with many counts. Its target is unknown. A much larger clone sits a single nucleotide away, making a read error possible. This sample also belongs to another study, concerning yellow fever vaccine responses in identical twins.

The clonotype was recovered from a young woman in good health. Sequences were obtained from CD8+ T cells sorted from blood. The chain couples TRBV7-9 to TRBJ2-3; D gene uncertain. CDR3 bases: TGTGCCAGCAGCCGTGGGGCAGATACGCAGTATTTT. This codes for CASSRGADTQYF.